The rows below give T cell receptor beta chains drawn from one sample of a study of blood T cell repertoires in COVID-19. Repertoires were generated with immunoSEQ multiplex PCR, while TCRdb's copy carries only in-frame clones and drops some. Among approximately 27,000 clones listed, around 91% were seen once. Material for sequencing was peripheral blood. Every receptor here comes from a man in his 60s with acute or convalescent COVID-19. The CDR3 runs from the conserved cysteine through the conserved F or W. Fields, in order: D gene, V gene, J gene, clone size, CDR3 protein, CDR3 DNA. A D gene is named only where the DNA matches it firmly. Size tells how often a clone was seen (once, few, many) or the class of an expanded clone, and some rows leave it out.

NA,TRBV24-1,TRBJ2-3,NA,CATSERAGHGDTQYF,TGTGCCACCAGTGAAAGGGCGGGGCACGGAGATACGCAGTATTTT
NA,TRBV5-4,TRBJ1-3,few,CASSLQGDGNTIYF,TGTGCCAGCAGCTTGCAGGGTGACGGAAACACCATATATTTT
NA,TRBV5-4,TRBJ2-3,NA,CASSRAGASDTQYF,TGTGCCAGCAGCCGGGCGGGGGCCTCAGATACGCAGTATTTT
TRBD2,TRBV4-2,TRBJ2-7,NA,CASSQVPGLAVDEQYF,TGTGCCAGCAGCCAAGTTCCGGGACTAGCGGTGGACGAGCAGTACTTC
NA,TRBV29-1,TRBJ2-7,NA,CSVERSYEQYF,TGCAGCGTTGAGCGTTCCTACGAGCAGTACTTC
TRBD1,TRBV30,TRBJ1-2,NA,CAGAGQGARGYTF,TGTGCCGGGGCCGGACAGGGGGCGCGGGGCTACACCTTC
TRBD2,TRBV28,TRBJ2-7,NA,CASSLWTSGRNEQYF,TGTGCCAGCAGTTTGTGGACTAGCGGGAGGAATGAGCAGTACTTC
TRBD1,TRBV19,TRBJ1-1,NA,CASSTMIPGQGRNTEAFF,TGTGCCAGTAGTACCATGATCCCGGGACAGGGACGGAACACTGAAGCTTTCTTT
TRBD1,TRBV6-6,TRBJ2-7,NA,CASSYGTGGSHEQYF,TGTGCCAGCAGTTATGGGACAGGGGGTTCCCACGAGCAGTACTTC
NA,TRBV6-5,TRBJ1-4,NA,CASSYTTGPNEKLFF,TGTGCCAGCAGTTACACGACAGGCCCCAATGAAAAACTGTTTTTT
NA,TRBV11-2,TRBJ2-3,NA,CASSLPGGPLDTQYF,TGTGCCAGCAGCTTACCCGGGGGGCCGCTAGATACGCAGTATTTT
NA,TRBV5-1,TRBJ1-2,few,CASSLESGLGYGYTF,TGCGCCAGCAGCTTGGAATCCGGGTTGGGCTATGGCTACACCTTC
NA,TRBV7-8,TRBJ1-5,NA,CASSLRVGGNQPQHF,TGTGCCAGCAGCTTACGGGTCGGCGGCAATCAGCCCCAGCATTTT
NA,TRBV29-1,TRBJ2-1,NA,CSVDGERSYNEQFF,TGCAGCGTCGACGGGGAACGGTCCTACAATGAGCAGTTCTTC
NA,TRBV21-1,TRBJ1-2,NA,CASSKGQGGYGYTF,TGTGCCAGCAGCAAAGGACAGGGGGGCTATGGCTACACCTTC
TRBD1,TRBV18,TRBJ2-1,NA,CASSPRILDRVGGEQFF,TGTGCCAGCTCACCACGAATTTTGGACAGGGTGGGCGGTGAGCAGTTCTTC
TRBD2,TRBV3-1/TRBV3-2,TRBJ2-1,NA,CASSQGTSGRKGNEQFF,TGTGCCAGCAGCCAAGGGACTAGCGGGAGGAAAGGTAATGAGCAGTTCTTC
NA,TRBV12-3/TRBV12-4,TRBJ1-1,NA,CASSFGDYTEAFF,TGTGCCAGCAGTTTCGGGGATTACACTGAAGCTTTCTTT
NA,TRBV4-1,TRBJ1-6,NA,CASSQEPGSPLHF,TGCGCCAGCAGCCAAGAGCCGGGTTCACCCCTCCACTTT
TRBD1,TRBV10-2,TRBJ1-1,NA,CASRGQGMNTEAFF,TGCGCCAGCAGAGGACAGGGAATGAACACTGAAGCTTTCTTT
NA,TRBV9,TRBJ2-2,NA,CASSVRNSGQNTGELFF,TGTGCCAGCAGCGTAAGAAATAGCGGACAGAACACCGGGGAGCTGTTTTTT
NA,TRBV24-1,TRBJ2-3,once,CATSEQPDRPLGDTQYF,TGTGCCACCAGTGAGCAACCCGACAGGCCACTGGGAGATACGCAGTATTTT
NA,TRBV28,TRBJ1-5,NA,CASSLGRGHTNQPQHF,TGTGCCAGCAGTTTGGGCAGGGGTCATACTAATCAGCCCCAGCATTTT
NA,TRBV3-1/TRBV3-2,TRBJ2-7,NA,CASSRLLFYEQYF,TGTGCCAGCAGCCGACTCCTGTTCTACGAGCAGTACTTC
NA,TRBV18,TRBJ2-1,NA,CASSPVTGLNNEQFF,TGTGCCAGCTCACCAGTAACGGGACTTAATAATGAGCAGTTCTTC
TRBD2,TRBV18,TRBJ2-7,once,CASSPTSGYEQYF,TGTGCCAGCTCACCAACTAGCGGCTACGAGCAGTACTTC
TRBD1,TRBV29-1,TRBJ1-1,NA,CSVEGQGYTEAFF,TGCAGCGTCGAAGGACAGGGTTACACTGAAGCTTTCTTT
NA,TRBV24-1,TRBJ1-1,NA,CATSDGTPNTEAFF,TGTGCCACCAGTGACGGGACACCGAACACTGAAGCTTTCTTT
NA,TRBV27,TRBJ1-5,NA,CASSLIGGNGNQPQHF,TGTGCCAGCAGTTTAATTGGGGGGAATGGGAATCAGCCCCAGCATTTT
NA,TRBV7-7,TRBJ2-7,NA,CASSLASAVTYEQYF,TGTGCTAGCAGCTTAGCGTCTGCAGTCACATACGAGCAGTACTTC
NA,TRBV29-1,TRBJ2-2,few,CSATGTTNTGELFF,TGCAGCGCTACGGGAACAACCAACACCGGGGAGCTGTTTTTT
TRBD1,TRBV19,TRBJ1-2,NA,CASKYLDRESGYTF,TGTGCCAGTAAATATTTGGACAGGGAGAGTGGCTACACCTTC
TRBD1,TRBV7-9,TRBJ2-7,NA,CASSYDRGFSYEQYF,TGTGCCAGCAGCTATGACAGGGGGTTCTCCTACGAGCAGTACTTC
NA,TRBV19,TRBJ1-5,NA,CASTSGPGGVQPQHF,TGTGCCAGTACCTCGGGGCCCGGGGGTGTCCAGCCCCAGCATTTT
TRBD1,TRBV28,TRBJ2-5,NA,CASRPAGGQETQYF,TGTGCCAGCAGGCCCGCAGGGGGACAAGAGACCCAGTACTTC
TRBD1,TRBV27,TRBJ1-2,NA,CASSRDREAYGYTF,TGTGCCAGCAGTCGGGACAGAGAGGCGTATGGCTACACCTTC
NA,TRBV6-5,TRBJ1-6,NA,CASTEMGANSPLHF,TGTGCCAGCACCGAGATGGGGGCGAATTCACCCCTCCACTTT
NA,TRBV9,TRBJ1-1,NA,CASSVQGSNTEAFF,TGTGCCAGCAGCGTACAGGGGTCTAACACTGAAGCTTTCTTT
TRBD2,TRBV27,TRBJ2-7,NA,CASSSGLAIHEQYF,TGTGCCAGCAGTTCGGGACTAGCGATCCACGAGCAGTACTTC
NA,TRBV21-1,TRBJ2-2,NA,CASSKRDRATGELFF,TGTGCCAGCAGCAAACGGGACAGGGCCACCGGGGAGCTGTTTTTT
TRBD2,TRBV28,TRBJ2-7,NA,CASSSGGGEAYEQYF,TGTGCCAGCAGTTCCGGGGGGGGAGAAGCTTACGAGCAGTACTTC
NA,TRBV2,TRBJ2-7,NA,CASSERHTRGYF,TGTGCCAGCAGTGAAAGGCACACTCGGGGGTACTTC
NA,TRBV6-1,TRBJ2-7,NA,CASSEIHLSSYEQYF,TGTGCCAGCAGTGAAATACACCTCTCCTCCTACGAGCAGTACTTC
NA,TRBV28,TRBJ1-2,NA,CASSLTGYGYTF,TGTGCCAGCAGTTTAACAGGGTATGGCTACACCTTC
TRBD1,TRBV7-9,TRBJ1-1,NA,CASSSQGGGRTEAFF,TGTGCCAGCAGCTCCCAGGGGGGCGGACGGACTGAAGCTTTCTTT
TRBD1,TRBV7-9,TRBJ1-1,NA,CASSWAGGGTEAFF,TGTGCCAGCAGCTGGGCAGGGGGAGGCACTGAAGCTTTCTTT
TRBD1,TRBV7-9,TRBJ1-2,NA,CASSSQGLGNYGYTF,TGTGCCAGCAGCTCACAGGGGCTGGGGAACTATGGCTACACCTTC
TRBD2,TRBV9,TRBJ2-5,NA,CASSVASGLAGGQETQYF,TGTGCCAGCAGCGTAGCCTCAGGACTAGCGGGGGGCCAAGAGACCCAGTACTTC